This TCR beta chain was profiled in a study of CD8 T cells in Susac syndrome (dated by TCRdb to between 2017 and 2020). A note on the overall study: Whether CD8+ T cell activation and differentiation in Susac syndrome was antigen driven was tested using repertoire sequencing. The study compared CD8+ T cell repertoire clonality among eleven to twelve healthy donors, about 14 Susac syndrome patients and some 16 multiple sclerosis patients. Summary of the overall study and its limitations: The number of individuals in the TCR sequencing and HLA analysis was recognized as being relatively small.

High-throughput TCR beta sequencing profiled peripheral blood CD8+ and CD4+ T cells from healthy donors, Susac syndrome patients and multiple sclerosis patients. Multiple sclerosis controls were treatment-naive patients with stable or active relapsing-remitting disease fulfilling revised McDonald criteria. Bulk CD8+ and CD4+ T cells were purified by magnetic negative isolation, while CD8+ TEMRA cells were enriched using FACS. Blood was drawn into EDTA tubes, processed within 24 hours, and PBMCs were isolated by density gradient centrifugation. PBMCs intended for TCR sequencing were cryopreserved in liquid nitrogen and were subsequently thawed in a 37 degrees C water bath. Purity of sorted or isolated CD4+, CD8+ and CD8+ TEMRA cells was at least 90%. From its cysteine to its phenylalanine, the CDR3 spans 14 amino acids. Only the CDR3 portion is preserved as DNA: 42 bases, with reading frame beginning at the first base. From a lookup of the germline V gene, CDR1 and CDR2 are MGHRA and YSYEKL. V is clipped by 1 base and J by 6 bases, and the sequence between their germline boundaries is 10 bases long.

In the case of this clonotype: Its antigen is still unknown. No per-base quality is available; no much larger clone lies one base away.

RNA was extracted with the RNeasy kit and roughly 0.45 to 1 ug was reverse transcribed using random hexamers. TCR beta CDR3 regions were amplified with the immunoSEQ multiplex PCR assay covering 54 Vbeta and 13 Jbeta segments. Bias from PCR amplification was corrected by using a synthetic template baseline for primer optimization and for computational correction. The authors' pipeline ran thus. Reads were annotated to V, D and J genes per IMGT and analyzed with immunoSEQ Analyzer, keeping only productive sequences. To calculate clonality, Shannon entropy was normalized by log2 of the number of productive unique sequences and then subtracted from one. For each patient and control, public and private clones were evaluated within the 100 most prevalent clones. A clone was defined as Susac-specific if it was absent from the healthy and MS cohorts, from 1052 published viral clones and from other ImmuneACCESS disease sequences. TCRdb reprocessing: public reads trimmed at Q25 with fastp, clones called with MiXCR, in-frame beta chains kept. Rows merge per CDR3 protein into single entries with the most common DNA and genes. It is TCRdb's table, rather than the study itself, that gives the V and J calls and clone size. The sample profile shows some 200,000 distinct CDR3 sequences; approximately 90% of them were found once. The ten largest clones represent roughly 0.13% of the sample.

The chain joins TRBV4-1 to TRBJ2-1, with a weak D call of TRBD2 (7 bases match). Specimen: CD8+ T cells from PBMCs. The origin of this receptor is a human donor with multiple sclerosis. At the DNA level, the sequence is TGCGCCAGCAGCCAAGTGGGGGGGCGCAATGAGCAGTTCTTC. This sequence encodes CASSQVGGRNEQFF.